Following are 2 T cell receptor beta chains from one sample sequenced in a study of identical twins. TCRdb processed the 5' RACE reads anew with MiXCR; each CDR3 protein has one entry. The table includes around 470,000 distinct CDR3 sequences, approximately 15% detected once. In addition, the sample was reused for a study of yellow fever vaccine responses in identical twins.

Input material: CD4+ T cells sorted from blood. Every receptor here comes from a woman aged 18-30 years in good health.

This clonotype was detected a few times. The gene calls are TRBV20-1 and TRBJ2-3, with 9 nucleotides matching TRBD2. There are 15 residues in the CDR3. Germline CDR1 DFQATT, CDR2 SNEGSKA (reference sequence). The V segment lost 5 bases and the J segment 4 bases; nucleotides outside the gene matches: 10. The CDR3 nucleotides read TGCAGTGCTCGAGGTAGCGGGGGAGGAGCAGATACGCAGTATTTT. It specifies CSARGSGGGADTQYF.

The rearrangement joins TRBV12-5 to TRBJ2-2; D is perhaps TRBD1 (5 bases). The V gene lost 6 bases and the J gene lost 0 bases, with 8 bases spanning the gap. The germline V gene has CDR1 LGHNT and CDR2 FRNRAP. The CDR3 extends over 14 amino acids. The CDR3 reads CASGQTANTGELFF. The CDR3 region has the DNA TGTGCTAGTGGCCAGACAGCGAACACCGGGGAGCTGTTTTTT.